These T cell receptor beta chains were read from a single sample in a study of vaccination and CD4 T cells after COVID-19. From the PCR reads, TCRdb called clonotypes with MiXCR, one entry per CDR3 protein. The data hold 28,000 or so distinct CDR3 sequences, with about three fifths observed a single time. No antigen has been assigned to these receptors. What was sequenced was CD4+ T cells from blood, cultured in vitro. These receptors were obtained from a human donor who had recovered from COVID-19. Each CDR3 is given with its conserved first and last residue. Fields, in order: J gene, V gene, D gene, clone size, CDR3 DNA, CDR3 protein. D genes are given only for firm matches. The size entry is marked missing in some rows and otherwise reads once, few, many or a size class.

TRBJ1-1	TRBV7-8	TRBD1	-	TGTGCCAGCAGCTTTCAGACAGGGGCGACTGAAGCTTTCTTT	CASSFQTGATEAFF
TRBJ2-7	TRBV7-6	-	-	TGTGCCAGCAGCTTATCCTATCGGGATGTCTACCACGAGCAGTACTTC	CASSLSYRDVYHEQYF
TRBJ2-1	TRBV20-1	-	-	TGCAGTGCTAGATCCTTGGAGCGGTGGTTTGGCAATGAGCAGTTCTTC	CSARSLERWFGNEQFF
TRBJ1-2	TRBV12-3/TRBV12-4	-	-	TGTGCCAGCAGTAGGCGGTCTGACTATGGCTACACCTTC	CASSRRSDYGYTF
TRBJ1-5	TRBV19	-	-	TGTGCCAGTAGCTTCGGGCAGGGTTATCAGCCCCAGCATTTT	CASSFGQGYQPQHF
TRBJ2-5	TRBV6-2/TRBV6-3	TRBD2	-	TGTGCCAGCAGTTCGCTAGCGGGAGTTCGGGAGACCCAGTACTTC	CASSSLAGVRETQYF
TRBJ2-5	TRBV2	TRBD2	once	TGTGCCGGTAGCCTAGCGGGAGGGGAGACCCAGTACTTC	CAGSLAGGETQYF
TRBJ1-2	TRBV28	TRBD1	-	TGTGCCAGCAGTCCCCCAACAGGGGGGGGCTACACCTTT	CASSPPTGGGYTF
TRBJ1-5	TRBV5-3	-	few	TGTGCCAGCAGCCCCTCGGTGGCCCCGCTTGGCAATCAGCCCCAGCATTTT	CASSPSVAPLGNQPQHF
TRBJ1-2	TRBV19	-	once	TGTGCCAGCCAAACTGGCGGCAAGGGTGACTATGGCTACACCTTC	CASQTGGKGDYGYTF
TRBJ1-5	TRBV19	-	few	TGTGCCAGTAGTGTGATCCGGGACACCTCCGGGGCCCAGCATTTT	CASSVIRDTSGAQHF
TRBJ2-3	TRBV6-1	-	-	TGTGCCAGCAGTACCGGGATGGGAAGCACAGATACGCAGTATTTT	CASSTGMGSTDTQYF
TRBJ1-2	TRBV9	TRBD1	-	TGTGCCAGCAGTGAAGGGGGCCCCGGGCATGGCTACACCTTC	CASSEGGPGHGYTF
TRBJ1-2	TRBV19	-	-	TGTGCCAGTAGCATCCATGACACCCTCAATGGCTACACCTTC	CASSIHDTLNGYTF
TRBJ2-7	TRBV28	-	-	TGTGCCACCAGAGTCTTTGGGCAGGGAAACTCCTACGAGCAGTACTTC	CATRVFGQGNSYEQYF
TRBJ2-4	TRBV28	-	-	TGTGCCAGCAGTTTATACGAGACGGCTATCAAAAACATTCAGTACTTC	CASSLYETAIKNIQYF
TRBJ2-1	TRBV6-2/TRBV6-3	TRBD2	-	TGTGCCAGCGGTCCGGGCGGGAGTTCTGAGCAGTTCTTC	CASGPGGSSEQFF
TRBJ1-1	TRBV20-1	-	-	TGCAGCCCTCGCCAGAACACTGAAGCTTTCTTT	CSPRQNTEAFF
TRBJ2-1	TRBV20-1	-	-	TGCAGTGCTAGAGATCCGAACTCCCTCCGCGGGTTCTTC	CSARDPNSLRGFF
TRBJ2-7	TRBV11-2	TRBD2	few	TGTGCCAGCAGCCCCCGGCGGCTAGCGGGACCCCAGGAGCAGTACTTC	CASSPRRLAGPQEQYF
TRBJ1-1	TRBV7-2	-	-	TGTGCCAGCAGCGACAGGACGTTTATGAACACTGAAGCTTTCTTT	CASSDRTFMNTEAFF
TRBJ1-6	TRBV28	TRBD1	-	TGTGCCAGCAGTACCGAGGGGGCCCCCTATAATTCACCCCTCCACTTT	CASSTEGAPYNSPLHF
TRBJ1-1	TRBV6-5	-	-	TGTGCCAGCAGTTTGACGGATGGGAACACTGAAGCTTTCTTT	CASSLTDGNTEAFF
TRBJ2-2	TRBV7-9	-	-	TGTGCCAGCAGCTTGGGTGGAGGGGCGAACACCGGGGAGCTGTTTTTT	CASSLGGGANTGELFF
TRBJ1-5	TRBV24-1	-	few	TGTGCCACCGCCCAGGACAGCAATCAGCCCCAGCATTTT	CATAQDSNQPQHF
TRBJ1-2	TRBV7-8	TRBD1	-	TGTGCCAGCACAGACCGGACAGGGACTAGATTCTATGGCTACACCTTC	CASTDRTGTRFYGYTF
TRBJ2-7	TRBV20-1	-	-	TGCAGTGCTAGAGTGGACAGATCCTACGAGCAGTACTTC	CSARVDRSYEQYF
TRBJ2-5	TRBV20-1	TRBD1	few	TGCAGTGCCGAGCCCGGGACAGGGGGCGAAGAGACCCAGTACTTC	CSAEPGTGGEETQYF
TRBJ1-2	TRBV7-2	TRBD1	-	TGTGCCAGCATCCATGACAGGGCCTATGGCTACACCTTC	CASIHDRAYGYTF
TRBJ2-7	TRBV2	-	-	TGTGCCAGCAGTCCGCGCTCCTACGAGCAGTACTTC	CASSPRSYEQYF
TRBJ1-6	TRBV14	-	-	TGTGCCAGCAGCGGGCGGTGGGGTACACCCCTCCACTTT	CASSGRWGTPLHF
TRBJ2-5	TRBV20-1	TRBD2	-	TGCAGTGCTAGAGATCAGCGCGGGAGTACAGAGACCCAGTACTTC	CSARDQRGSTETQYF
TRBJ1-2	TRBV19	TRBD1	-	TGTGCCAGCGCGGACAGGGGGAGGTATGGCTACACCTTC	CASADRGRYGYTF
TRBJ2-1	TRBV5-8	-	-	TGTGCCAGCAGCTTGGAGTCCCCAGACCGTAAGCAGTTCTTC	CASSLESPDRKQFF
TRBJ1-1	TRBV28	-	once	TGTGCCAGCAGTTTAAGGGGTTTGAGATACACTGAAGCTTTCTTT	CASSLRGLRYTEAFF
TRBJ1-6	TRBV27	-	-	TGTGCCAGCAGCCTCAGATATAATTCACCCCTCCACTTT	CASSLRYNSPLHF
TRBJ2-4	TRBV7-9	TRBD2	-	TGTGCCAGCAGCTTCGTTAAAACGGGAGGGCCGAACATTCAGTACTTC	CASSFVKTGGPNIQYF
TRBJ1-6	TRBV25-1	-	few	TGTGCCAGCAACTCCTATAATTCACCCCTCCACTTT	CASNSYNSPLHF
TRBJ1-2	TRBV20-1	-	few	TGCAGTGGGAAGACAGTCCCCGATGGCTACACCTTC	CSGKTVPDGYTF
TRBJ2-3	TRBV7-2	TRBD1	-	TGTGCCAGCAGCTTAGCCGGGACAGGGGAGGGTACGCAGTATTTT	CASSLAGTGEGTQYF